This T cell receptor beta chain comes out of a study of blood T cells in healthy people across ages. Overall study context: The capture of about one barcoded beta molecule per two T cells was achieved by template switching.

A few counts support this clonotype. Its specificity is unknown. Study findings and constraints: Long-lived donors had more naive CD4+ cells and higher diversity than aged donors. CMV status of donors was not determined, possibly confounding expanded clonotype changes.

The ends were cut back, 7 bases at V and 4 bases at J, with 13 bases in the middle. CDR1 and CDR2 (germline): SQVTM, ANQGSEA. The CDR3 covers 12 residues. A second PCR of 7 to 11 cycles used a sample-barcoded 5' primer and a J-beta primer mix. TCRdb re-analysed the 5' RACE reads in MiXCR, keeping a single row per CDR3 protein. The sample contains hundreds of thousands of distinct CDR3 sequences, 56% of which appear only once. The J gene is TRBJ2-5, the V gene TRBV29-1; possibly TRBD1 for D (6 bases). This clonotype was sampled from a man in his forties or fifties in good health. Source material: blood. The CDR3 DNA sequence: TGCAGCGCGTACAGACAGGTAGAGACCCAGTACTTC. Its translation: CSAYRQVETQYF.